The 16 T cell receptor beta chains listed next were all sequenced from one sample in a study of cytomegalovirus exposure and HLA in healthy donors (dated by TCRdb to about 2017). The library was prepared using the immunoSEQ multiplex PCR assay. The multiplex PCR relied on a mix of 60 forward primers for TCR Vbeta segments and 13 reverse primers for TCR Jbeta segments. The source is immuneACCESS, and TCRdb retained only in-frame sequences with V and J called. Part of the clones is not carried over; for the studies checked, unresolved V genes explain less than half of this, and the remainder is unexplained. The table for this sample lists approximately 200,000 clones; 70% to 85% of them were counted only once. 4% to 4.5% of the sample is held by the ten biggest clonotypes. Sequenced material: PBMCs. The receptors were gathered from a woman in her thirties in good health and CMV-seropositive.

This chain links TRBV10-1 with TRBJ1-1; no firm D call. Per the germline V gene, CDR1 is WNHNN and CDR2 is SYGVQD (reference sequence). Trimming removed 4 bases at V and 0 bases at J, with 6 bases between. This CDR3 has 13 residues. The CDR3 sequence: CASSAQVNTEAFF. CDR3 in DNA: TGCGCCAGCAGTGCCCAGGTGAACACTGAAGCTTTCTTT.

V and J are TRBV7-2 and TRBJ1-2, with 8 nucleotides matching TRBD1. Germline trimming cut 1 base from V and 4 bases from J; bases unmatched to any gene: 17. The CDR3 is 19 residues long. Germline V lookup: CDR1 SGHTA, CDR2 FQGNSA. This CDR3 reads CASSLVGRDRKYFGYGYTF. As DNA, the CDR3 is TGTGCCAGCAGCTTAGTCGGACGGGACAGGAAGTACTTTGGCTATGGCTACACCTTC.

The gene calls are TRBV29-1 and TRBJ2-5; D may be TRBD1 (6 bases). Trimming stripped 6 bases from V and 3 bases from J, with 17 bases between. The CDR3 loop spans 14 amino acids. Germline V gives CDR1 SQVTM, CDR2 ANQGSEA. The CDR3 sequence is CSVKGVKEKETQYF. The CDR3 nucleotides read TGCAGCGTAAAGGGGGTTAAAGAGAAAGAGACCCAGTACTTC.

V usage is TRBV4-3 and J usage is TRBJ2-4; D not certain. Germline values: CDR1 LGHNA, CDR2 YSLEER. This CDR3 region has 13 residues. The V end was cut by 2 bases, the J end by 5 bases, with 7 bases between. Written as DNA, the CDR3 is TGCGCCAGCAGCCAATCGGTCGAAAACATTCAGTACTTC. Amino acid sequence: CASSQSVENIQYF.

The genes are TRBV2 and TRBJ2-5; a weak D match, TRBD1 (5 bases). V was pared by 6 bases and J by 4 bases, with 15 bases between. The CDR3 runs 14 residues. The germline V gene encodes CDR1 SNHLY and CDR2 FYNNEI. CDR3 in DNA: TGTGCCAGCAGATATAGGGGCACTCGAGAGACCCAGTACTTC. This sequence encodes CASRYRGTRETQYF.

In its sample, this clone was seen once. The CDR3: CASSRSGGQYNEQFF. In DNA form, the CDR3 reads TGCGCCAGCAGCCGCTCTGGCGGGCAATACAATGAGCAGTTCTTC. The rearrangement links TRBV5-1 to TRBJ2-1; weak D call: TRBD2 (5 bases). This CDR3 comprises 15 residues. V shed 4 bases and J shed 4 bases, with 15 bases lying between them. Germline V CDR1 and CDR2: SGHRS, YFSETQ.

The gene calls are TRBV5-6 and TRBJ2-1; 13 nucleotides agree with TRBD2. The length of the CDR3 is 15 residues. Germline lookup yields CDR1 SGHDT and CDR2 YYEEEE. V was pared by 4 bases and J by 4 bases, with 2 bases of the junction left unmatched. CDR3 in DNA: TGTGCCAGCAGCCAGGGACTAGCGGGGTACAATGAGCAGTTCTTC. This translates into CASSQGLAGYNEQFF. Complete variable domain (other parts from reference TRBV5-6 and TRBJ2-1): DAGVTQSPTHLIKTRGQQVTLRCSPKSGHDTVSWYQQALGQGPQFIFQYYEEEERQRGNFPDRFSGHQFPNYSSELNVNALLLGDSALYLCASSQGLAGYNEQFFGPGTRLTVL.

This clone was observed a few times. The chain carries TRBV2 and TRBJ1-5, with D perhaps TRBD1 (6 bases). Germline values: CDR1 SNHLY, CDR2 FYNNEI. The CDR3 is 14 amino acids. With 4 bases removed from V and 2 bases from J, the gap between germline ends came to 9 bases. This CDR3 is CASSARQGNQPQHF. The DNA for the CDR3 is TGTGCCAGCAGTGCCCGACAGGGCAATCAGCCCCAGCATTTT.

This clone was found once. DNA of the CDR3: TGTGCCAGCAGTCAAGGACAGGGACGGGGCACTGAAGCTTTCTTT. Its protein is CASSQGQGRGTEAFF. The chain has TRBV6-6 and TRBJ1-1, with TRBD1 identical over 8 bases. In germline, CDR1 is MNHNY, CDR2 SVGAGI (reference sequence). This CDR3 spans 15 amino acids. V was clipped by 5 bases and J by 4 bases; unmatched bases: 9.

A single count supports this clone. The rearrangement links TRBV10-3 to TRBJ2-7; weak D call: TRBD1 (8 bases). Trimming pared 9 bases from V and 9 bases from J, leaving 21 bases between. Per the germline V gene, CDR1 is ENHRY and CDR2 is SYGVKD. The CDR3 totals 13 residues. For the CDR3, the DNA is TGTGCCATGCTGGGGAGGGACAGGCATCGGCAGTACTTC. Its translation is CAMLGRDRHRQYF.

The gene calls are TRBV19 and TRBJ1-2; 7 nucleotides line up with TRBD1. Trimming took 8 bases from V and 0 from J; bases not matched to a gene: 6. This CDR3 is 14 amino acids long. Looked up from germline, CDR1 is LNHDA and CDR2 is SQIVND (reference sequence). CDR3 sequence (DNA): TGTGCCAGTCGGGACAGACTAACTAACTATGGCTACACCTTC. Translation gives CASRDRLTNYGYTF.

The chain links TRBV4-2 to TRBJ2-7; 8 bases are a match to TRBD1. CDR1 and CDR2 (germline): LGHNA, YNFKEQ. The ends lost 4 bases at V and 0 bases at J; junction bases unmatched: 8. This CDR3 has 16 amino acids. CDR3 sequence reads: CASSPETGANSYEQYF. CDR3 bases: TGTGCCAGCAGCCCGGAGACAGGGGCGAACTCCTACGAGCAGTACTTC.

This chain uses TRBV6-5 with TRBJ1-2, with TRBD1 matching 9 bases. This CDR3 spans 15 amino acids. V trimming: 7 bases; J trimming: 7 bases; junction bases outside the gene matches: 13. CDR1 and CDR2 (germline): MNHEY, SVGAGI. The chain's CDR3 is CASTLLTGGPRGYTF. The CDR3 DNA follows: TGTGCCAGCACCTTACTCACAGGGGGCCCGCGTGGCTACACCTTC.

The CDR3 region has the DNA TGTGCCAGCAGAAGGACAGGGGGGGGCGAGCAGTACTTC. It translates to CASRRTGGGEQYF. The V gene is TRBV6-1, the J gene TRBJ2-7; 10 bases line up with TRBD1. Losses at the gene ends were 6 bases for V and 6 bases for J; bases not matched to a gene: 5. Per germline, CDR1 MNHNS and CDR2 SASEGT. The CDR3 contains 13 residues.

This clone was observed a few times. The chain couples TRBV19 to TRBJ1-1; D is unclear. Trimming took 4 bases from V and 5 from J, leaving 11 bases between them. This CDR3 contains 13 residues. Germline V gene data show CDR1 as LNHDA and CDR2 as SQIVND (reference sequence). The CDR3 region is CASSTEGWTEAFF. As DNA, the CDR3 is TGTGCCAGTAGTACTGAGGGATGGACTGAAGCTTTCTTT.

This chain links TRBV9 with TRBJ2-2; 9 bases line up with TRBD1. There are 16 residues in the CDR3. V lost 3 bases and J lost 3; bases outside the gene matches: 6. Germline assignment: CDR1 SGDLS and CDR2 YYNGEE. The CDR3 DNA is TGTGCCAGCAGCGGGCACAGGGGGCTGGACACCGGGGAGCTGTTTTTT. It is translated as CASSGHRGLDTGELFF.